The rows below give T cell receptor beta chains drawn from one sample of a study of T-cell reconstitution after alpha-beta-depleted transplantation in children. TCRdb reprocessed the PCR reads via MiXCR and lists one record per CDR3 protein. The repertoire holds 250,000 to 400,000 distinct CDR3 sequences, with over 20% as singletons. The material sequenced was PBMCs, mostly from graft donor cells, taken 180 days after TCRalphabeta/CD19-depleted stem cell transplant. The receptors come from a male patient between 5 and 17 years old who had a stem cell transplant for acute lymphoblastic leukemia, so the T cells may come from the graft donor. Each CDR3 is given with its conserved first and last residue. Fields, in order: CDR3 length, V gene, clone size, D gene, J gene, CDR3 protein, CDR3 DNA. D genes are given only for firm matches. The size entry is marked missing in some rows and otherwise reads once, few, many or a size class.

15	TRBV7-9	few	.	TRBJ2-4	CASSLVGPAKNIQYF	TGTGCCAGCAGCTTAGTGGGGCCTGCCAAAAACATTCAGTACTTC
13	TRBV7-9	.	.	TRBJ1-2	CASTLLLRESYTF	TGTGCCAGCACCCTTCTCCTCAGGGAGAGCTACACCTTC
13	TRBV5-1	many	TRBD1	TRBJ2-7	CASSAGQGYEQYF	TGCGCCAGCAGCGCGGGACAGGGCTACGAGCAGTACTTC
14	TRBV29-1	.	.	TRBJ2-7	CSFRGGQRTYEQYF	TGCAGCTTTCGGGGGGGACAGCGCACCTACGAGCAGTACTTC
15	TRBV11-2	few	TRBD2	TRBJ2-1	CASSRLAGDRNEQFF	TGTGCCAGCAGCCGACTAGCGGGGGATCGCAATGAGCAGTTCTTC
13	TRBV20-1	.	.	TRBJ2-7	CSGAESVSYEQYF	TGCAGTGGGGCGGAGAGCGTCTCCTACGAGCAGTACTTC
15	TRBV10-2	.	.	TRBJ2-7	CASSEYHRDGYEQYF	TGCGCCAGCAGTGAGTACCACCGGGACGGCTACGAGCAGTACTTC
13	TRBV5-1	.	.	TRBJ1-4	CASSLIGDEKLFF	TGCGCCAGCAGCTTAATAGGGGATGAAAAACTGTTTTTT
14	TRBV7-9	few	TRBD1	TRBJ2-1	CASSHLDRDNEQFF	TGTGCCAGCAGCCATTTGGACAGGGACAATGAGCAGTTCTTC
15	TRBV12-3/TRBV12-4	many	.	TRBJ2-7	CASSVRRVIGLEQYF	TGTGCCAGCAGTGTTCGCAGGGTGATAGGGCTCGAGCAGTACTTC
13	TRBV27	few	.	TRBJ2-7	CASSMGSSYEQYF	TGTGCCAGCAGTATGGGGAGCTCCTACGAGCAGTACTTC
15	TRBV24-1	.	.	TRBJ2-3	CATSPPGAPTDTQYF	TGTGCCACCAGCCCTCCAGGGGCCCCAACAGATACGCAGTATTTT
15	TRBV20-1	few	.	TRBJ1-1	CSARDLGTLNTEAFF	TGCAGTGCTAGAGATCTAGGTACGTTGAACACTGAAGCTTTCTTT
13	TRBV27	few	.	TRBJ2-7	CASRGDLGSEQYF	TGTGCCAGCAGAGGGGATTTAGGATCCGAGCAGTACTTC
14	TRBV20-1	.	.	TRBJ1-2	CSAPSLAGPYGYTF	TGCAGTGCTCCTAGCCTGGCAGGACCCTATGGCTACACCTTC
17	TRBV5-6	once	.	TRBJ1-2	CASSLGEMGGADYGDTF	TGTGCCAGCAGCTTGGGCGAAATGGGGGGCGCTGACTATGGCGACACCTTC
14	TRBV15	.	.	TRBJ2-5	CATSRDWGGLAQYF	TGTGCCACCAGCAGAGATTGGGGGGGCCTGGCCCAGTACTTC
13	TRBV20-1	.	.	TRBJ1-2	CSANKQGGYGYTF	TGCAGTGCTAATAAACAGGGCGGCTATGGCTACACCTTC
17	TRBV6-1	few	TRBD2	TRBJ2-1	CASVRGTGTSGRHEQFF	TGTGCCAGCGTAAGAGGAACCGGGACTAGCGGGAGACATGAGCAGTTCTTC
18	TRBV12-3/TRBV12-4	.	TRBD1	TRBJ2-1	CASTSGTEAAVSYNEQFF	TGTGCCAGCACCTCCGGGACAGAGGCCGCGGTGTCCTACAATGAGCAGTTCTTC
12	TRBV7-8	.	.	TRBJ1-5	CASSSLNQPQHF	TGTGCCAGCAGCTCGCTCAATCAGCCCCAGCATTTT
17	TRBV20-1	.	.	TRBJ2-1	CSANGGEAEAYYNEQFF	TGCAGTGCTAATGGAGGAGAGGCGGAGGCCTATTACAATGAGCAGTTCTTC
14	TRBV5-1	many	TRBD1	TRBJ2-5	CASSEWTGEETQYF	TGCGCCAGCAGCGAGTGGACAGGTGAAGAGACCCAGTACTTC
11	TRBV20-1	.	.	TRBJ2-7	CSVPTAYEQYF	TGCAGTGTCCCAACCGCCTACGAGCAGTACTTC
10	TRBV7-2	few	.	TRBJ2-2	CALYTGELFF	TGTGCCCTATACACCGGGGAGCTGTTTTTT
15	TRBV20-1	.	.	TRBJ2-5	CSARDFRESQETQYF	TGCAGTGCTAGAGATTTCCGGGAGTCCCAAGAGACCCAGTACTTC
13	TRBV27	few	.	TRBJ1-5	CASSLSGNQPQHF	TGTGCCAGCAGTTTATCGGGGAATCAGCCCCAGCATTTT
15	TRBV6-2/TRBV6-3	.	TRBD2	TRBJ2-1	CASSGTSGIHNEQFF	TGTGCCAGCTCCGGGACTAGCGGGATTCACAATGAGCAGTTCTTC
14	TRBV5-1	once	TRBD2	TRBJ2-5	CASSPTSTQETQYF	TGCGCCAGCAGCCCGACTAGCACCCAAGAGACCCAGTACTTC
14	TRBV29-1	few	.	TRBJ1-1	CSVEEVRVNTEAFF	TGCAGCGTTGAAGAGGTCAGGGTAAACACTGAAGCTTTCTTT
14	TRBV5-1	few	.	TRBJ2-1	CASSLGSGVNEQFF	TGCGCCAGCAGCTTGGGTAGCGGAGTCAATGAGCAGTTCTTC
15	TRBV10-3	.	.	TRBJ2-4	CAISADSLAKNIQYF	TGTGCCATCAGCGCGGACAGTCTAGCCAAAAACATTCAGTACTTC
18	TRBV7-3	.	TRBD2	TRBJ2-3	CASSSSVRAGGLTDTQYF	TGTGCCAGCAGCTCCTCAGTCAGGGCGGGAGGGTTGACAGATACGCAGTATTTT
13	TRBV28	.	TRBD1	TRBJ2-7	CASSDRDPYEQYF	TGTGCCAGCAGCGACAGGGATCCCTACGAGCAGTACTTC
14	TRBV11-2	.	TRBD1	TRBJ2-5	CASRDRGQQETQYF	TGTGCCAGCAGAGACAGGGGGCAGCAAGAGACCCAGTACTTC
13	TRBV9	few	.	TRBJ2-7	CASSVGVEHEQYF	TGTGCCAGCAGCGTAGGGGTTGAGCACGAGCAGTACTTC
14	TRBV5-8	.	.	TRBJ1-1	CASSSKTGYTEAFF	TGTGCCAGCAGCTCGAAGACCGGTTACACTGAAGCTTTCTTT